One and the same sample provided the 23 T cell receptor beta chains below, sequenced in a study of cytomegalovirus exposure and HLA in healthy donors. The PCR had 60 Vbeta and 13 Jbeta primers. Using immunoSEQ multiplex PCR, the repertoire was profiled, and TCRdb retains in-frame clones only, with some absent. The sample consists of some 200,000 clones, 81% of them appearing once. Sequenced sample: PBMCs. The receptors shown here come from a man between 50 and 59 years old in good health and CMV-seronegative.

This chain uses TRBV2 with TRBJ1-5, with D possibly TRBD1 on 6 matching bases. In germline, CDR1 is SNHLY, CDR2 FYNNEI. The CDR3 loop spans 15 amino acids. Deletions cut 6 bases from V and 2 bases from J, with 14 bases between. Written as DNA, the CDR3 is TGTGCCAGCAGGCTACAGGGAAGGGGCAATCAGCCCCAGCATTTT. This codes for CASRLQGRGNQPQHF.

In this sample, this clone turned up a few times. The rearrangement links TRBV6-6 to TRBJ1-2, with D uncertain. This CDR3 is built from 14 residues. Germline V CDR1 and CDR2: MNHNY, SVGAGI (reference sequence). V shed 10 bases and J shed 6 bases, with 21 bases lying between them. CDR3 bases: TGTGCCAACTCCCCAACCGGAGGGCGGAATGGCTACACCTTC. Its protein is CANSPTGGRNGYTF.

Of note for this clone: One junction end does not reproduce the germline sequence, and a read error may be involved. This chain uses TRBV2 with TRBJ2-1; D perhaps matches TRBD2 (6 bases). Germline loops: CDR1 SNHLY, CDR2 FYNNEI. This CDR3 spans 13 amino acids. CDR3 sequence: CASREGGPGEQFF. For the CDR3, the DNA is TGTGCCAGCAGGGAAGGAGGGCCGGGTGAGCAGTTCTTC.

The rearrangement uses TRBV19 and TRBJ1-5, with 7 positions matching TRBD1. Trimming at V came to 5 bases and at J to 7 bases, leaving 8 bases not matched to a gene. CDR3 length: 14 amino acids. Germline values: CDR1 LNHDA, CDR2 SQIVND (reference sequence). The CDR3 loop is CASSLLTGRQPQHF. The CDR3 bases are TGTGCCAGTAGTTTACTGACAGGGCGACAGCCCCAGCATTTT.

J is TRBJ1-5 and V is TRBV19; 7 bases line up with TRBD1. Unmatched junction bases numbered 10, after V lost 5 bases and J lost 3 bases. The CDR3 length is 16 residues. Germline assignment: CDR1 LNHDA and CDR2 SQIVND (reference sequence). Here the CDR3 DNA reads TGTGCCAGTAGTCCGCTGGGCGGACAGGTCAATCAGCCCCAGCATTTT. This codes for CASSPLGGQVNQPQHF.

The chain has TRBV4-1 and TRBJ1-4; 11 positions agree with TRBD1. J was trimmed by 8 bases and V by 6 bases; bases with no gene match: 5. The CDR3 totals 14 residues. CDR1 is MGHRA, CDR2 YSYEKL, per germline. CDR3 amino acids: CASRAGTGGEKLFF. CDR3 coding DNA: TGCGCCAGCAGGGCGGGGACAGGGGGAGAAAAACTGTTTTTT.

The chain joins TRBV7-2 to TRBJ1-5; D unclear. Looked up from germline, CDR1 is SGHTA and CDR2 is FQGNSA. This CDR3 contains 15 residues. The V end lost 2 bases, the J end lost 0 bases, and 8 bases lay between the germline ends. CDR3 sequence: CASSLTSYSNQPQHF. The CDR3 nucleotides are TGTGCCAGCAGCTTAACTTCCTATAGCAATCAGCCCCAGCATTTT.

The V call is TRBV15, the J call TRBJ2-7; weak D call: TRBD2 (7 bases). Germline assignment: CDR1 LNHNV and CDR2 YYDKDF (reference sequence). The CDR3 runs to 15 residues. V dropped 5 bases and J dropped 0 bases, with 14 bases sitting between them. In nucleotides, the CDR3 is TGTGCCACCAGCTCCCGGGGGGCCGGCTCCTACGAGCAGTACTTC. This translates into CATSSRGAGSYEQYF.

V usage is TRBV29-1 and J usage is TRBJ2-6; 10 positions agree with TRBD1. The J segment lost 0 bases and the V segment lost 5 bases, leaving 13 bases of the junction unmatched. CDR3 length: 19 amino acids. CDR1 and CDR2 from the germline V gene are SQVTM and ANQGSEA. This CDR3 is CSVFGPGQGPLSGANVLTF. The CDR3 DNA is TGCAGCGTTTTCGGGCCGGGACAGGGGCCCCTCTCTGGGGCCAACGTCCTGACTTTC. The full variable domain, in which reference TRBV29-1 and TRBJ2-6 provide the parts outside the CDR3, is SAVISQKPSRDICQRGTSLTIQCQVDSQVTMMFWYRQQPGQSLTLIATANQGSEATYESGFVIDKFPISRPNLTFSTLTVSNMSPEDSSIYLCSVFGPGQGPLSGANVLTFGAGSRLTVL.

The genes are TRBV6-5 and TRBJ2-7; perhaps TRBD1 as D (5 bases). There are 11 residues in the CDR3. Per the germline V gene, CDR1 is MNHEY and CDR2 is SVGAGI. V dropped 6 bases and J dropped 2 bases, with 5 bases sitting between them. The CDR3: CASRTAYEQYF. The CDR3 bases are TGTGCCAGCAGGACAGCCTACGAGCAGTACTTC.

The chain is built from TRBV18 and TRBJ2-7; a possible D gene is TRBD1 (5 bases). Germline CDR1 reads KGHSH; CDR2 reads LQKENI. The V and J ends lost 1 base and 1 base respectively, with 8 bases between them. The CDR3 spans 14 residues. CDR3: CASSPQTASYEQYF. CDR3 in DNA: TGTGCCAGCTCACCACAGACAGCTTCCTACGAGCAGTACTTC.

The J gene is TRBJ2-3, the V gene TRBV30, with D possibly matching TRBD1 (6 bases). CDR1 is GTSNPN and CDR2 is SVGIG in the germline V gene (reference sequence). Trimming shortened V by 3 bases and J by 0 bases, and 13 bases separated the two germline ends. The CDR3 runs to 15 residues. The CDR3 sequence: CAWSRTVSSTDTQYF. The CDR3, as DNA: TGTGCCTGGAGCCGGACAGTCTCTAGCACAGATACGCAGTATTTT.

The chain combines TRBV2 with TRBJ2-1; 12 bases fit TRBD2. The CDR3 extends over 16 amino acids. After removal of 8 bases from V and 7 bases from J, the junction contained 12 bases not matched to a gene. The V gene's germline CDR1 is SNHLY and CDR2 FYNNEI. The CDR3 reads CASSRTLAGGFNEQFF. DNA for the CDR3: TGTGCCAGCTCCAGAACACTAGCGGGGGGTTTTAATGAGCAGTTCTTC.

The J gene is TRBJ2-7, the V gene TRBV9; 12 bases map to TRBD2. V was clipped by 0 bases and J by 2 bases; unmatched bases: 6. The CDR3 sequence is 17 residues long. Germline CDR1 reads SGDLS; CDR2 reads YYNGEE. CDR3 amino acids: CASSVEESSGGAYEQYF. In DNA, the CDR3 is TGTGCCAGCAGCGTAGAGGAATCTAGCGGGGGGGCCTACGAGCAGTACTTC.

V is TRBV18 and J is TRBJ1-5, with D hard to call. Between the trimmed V and J ends, which lost 2 bases and 0 bases, there was a span of 5 bases. This CDR3 is built from 14 residues. Germline loops: CDR1 KGHSH, CDR2 LQKENI. The CDR3, as DNA: TGTGCCAGCTCACCAGGAGATAGCAATCAGCCCCAGCATTTT. The encoded protein is CASSPGDSNQPQHF.

The chain couples TRBV7-2 to TRBJ2-4, with 11 bases that match TRBD2. The CDR3 contains 16 residues. The germline CDR1 and CDR2 sequences are SGHTA and FQGNSA. With V trimmed by 5 bases and J by 3 bases, 6 bases remained unmatched. The CDR3 is CASSGTSGGGKNIQYF. The DNA for the CDR3 is TGTGCCAGCAGCGGCACTAGCGGGGGTGGCAAAAACATTCAGTACTTC. Filled out from reference TRBV7-2 and TRBJ2-4, the complete variable domain reads GAGVSQSPSNKVTEKGKDVELRCDPISGHTALYWYRQSLGQGLEFLIYFQGNSAPDKSGLPSDRFSAERTGGSVSTLTIQRTQQEDSAVYLCASSGTSGGGKNIQYFGAGTRLSVL.

Comment on this clone: At one of its ends the junction is not consistent with the germline gene, which may arise from a read error. The V and J genes are TRBV6-6 and TRBJ2-7, with 9 positions matching TRBD2. Per germline, CDR1 MNHNY and CDR2 SVGAGI (reference sequence). This CDR3 has 13 amino acids. CDR3 DNA sequence: TGTGCCGGCAGTGCGGGGGGGGCCTACGAGCAGTACTTC. The encoded protein is CAGSAGGAYEQYF.

The rearrangement joins TRBV27 to TRBJ1-5; perhaps TRBD1 as D (5 bases). V lost 8 bases to trimming and J lost 3 bases, with 14 bases between them. There are 14 residues in the CDR3. CDR1 and CDR2 (germline): MNHEY, SMNVEV (reference sequence). The CDR3 nucleotides read TGTGCCAGCTCTGAGGCAGGGATCAATCAGCCCCAGCATTTT. It encodes CASSEAGINQPQHF.

This chain joins TRBV30 and TRBJ1-1; D unclear. Germline CDR1 is GTSNPN and CDR2 is SVGIG (reference sequence). Trimming took off 0 bases at V and 3 bases at J, with 8 bases between the two ends. The CDR3 length is 13 residues. CDR3 coding DNA: TGTGCCTGGAGTGTTGGTCACTACACTGAAGCTTTCTTT. This gives the protein CAWSVGHYTEAFF.

The CDR3 DNA reads as TGCGCCAGCAGCCAAGATTTCCCGGGTGTGGACACTGAAGCTTTCTTT. Translation: CASSQDFPGVDTEAFF. The V and J genes are TRBV4-3 and TRBJ1-1; no reliable D call. The V and J ends lost 0 bases and 3 bases respectively, with 14 bases between them. Germline V gene sequence: CDR1 LGHNA, CDR2 YSLEER. CDR3 length equals 16 residues.

J is TRBJ2-5 and V is TRBV4-3; TRBD2 agrees at 9 bases. J gave up 5 bases and V 0 bases, and 4 bases lay outside the gene matches. Germline CDR1 reads LGHNA; CDR2 reads YSLEER. This CDR3 is built from 15 residues. CDR3 protein: CASSQDRAGGETQYF. As DNA, the CDR3 is TGCGCCAGCAGCCAAGATCGCGCGGGGGGGGAGACCCAGTACTTC.

The rearrangement uses TRBV2 and TRBJ1-4, with D unresolved. Germline CDR1 SNHLY, CDR2 FYNNEI. V lost 4 bases and J lost 4, with 7 bases in between. This CDR3 spans 13 amino acids. CDR3 residues: CASSGGRNEKLFF. CDR3 nucleotide sequence: TGTGCCAGCAGTGGCGGGCGTAATGAAAAACTGTTTTTT.

The V call is TRBV19, the J call TRBJ1-1; TRBD1 might be the D (5 bases). Per germline, CDR1 LNHDA and CDR2 SQIVND (reference sequence). V lost 3 bases and J lost 6, with 11 bases in between. The CDR3 extends over 13 amino acids. CDR3 sequence: CASSIAGLSEAFF. The CDR3 DNA sequence: TGTGCCAGTAGTATCGCGGGGCTGTCTGAAGCTTTCTTT.